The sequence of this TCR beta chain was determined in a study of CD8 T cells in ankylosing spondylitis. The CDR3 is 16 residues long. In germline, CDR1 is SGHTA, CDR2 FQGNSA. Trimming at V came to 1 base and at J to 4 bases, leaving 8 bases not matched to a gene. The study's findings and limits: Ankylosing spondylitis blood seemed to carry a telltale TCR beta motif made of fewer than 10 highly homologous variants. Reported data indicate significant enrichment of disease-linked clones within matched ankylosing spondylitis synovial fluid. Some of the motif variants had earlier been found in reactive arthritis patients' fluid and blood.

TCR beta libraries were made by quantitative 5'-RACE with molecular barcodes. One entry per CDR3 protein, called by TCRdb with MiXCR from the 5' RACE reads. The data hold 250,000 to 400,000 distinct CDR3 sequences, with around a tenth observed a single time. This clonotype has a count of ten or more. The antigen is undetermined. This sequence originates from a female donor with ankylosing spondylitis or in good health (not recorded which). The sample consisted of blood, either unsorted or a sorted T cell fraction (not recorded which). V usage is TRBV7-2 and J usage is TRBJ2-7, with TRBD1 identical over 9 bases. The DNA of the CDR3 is TGTGCCAGCAGCTTAGTAAGACAGGGGGTACATTACGAGCAGTACTTC. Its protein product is CASSLVRQGVHYEQYF.